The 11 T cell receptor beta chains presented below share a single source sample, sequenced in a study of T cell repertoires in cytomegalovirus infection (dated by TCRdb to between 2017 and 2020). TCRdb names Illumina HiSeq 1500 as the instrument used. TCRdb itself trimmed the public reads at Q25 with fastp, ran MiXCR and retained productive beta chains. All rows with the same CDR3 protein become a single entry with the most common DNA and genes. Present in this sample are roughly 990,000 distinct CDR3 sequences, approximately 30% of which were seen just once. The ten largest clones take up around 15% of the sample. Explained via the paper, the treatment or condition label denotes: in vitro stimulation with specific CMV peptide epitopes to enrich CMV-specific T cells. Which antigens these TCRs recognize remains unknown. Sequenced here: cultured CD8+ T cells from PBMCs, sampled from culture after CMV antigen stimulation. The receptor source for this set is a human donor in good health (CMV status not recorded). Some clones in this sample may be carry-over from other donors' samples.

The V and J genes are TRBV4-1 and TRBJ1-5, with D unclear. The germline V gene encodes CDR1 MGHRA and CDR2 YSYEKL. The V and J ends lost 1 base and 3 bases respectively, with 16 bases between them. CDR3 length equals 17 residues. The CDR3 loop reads CASSQGSLWPDNQPQHF. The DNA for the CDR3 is TGCGCCAGCAGCCAAGGATCTCTGTGGCCAGACAATCAGCCCCAGCATTTT.

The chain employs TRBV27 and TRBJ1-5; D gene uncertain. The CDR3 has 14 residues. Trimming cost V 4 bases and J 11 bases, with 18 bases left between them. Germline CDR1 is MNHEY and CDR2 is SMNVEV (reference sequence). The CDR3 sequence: CASSSGLYSEAQHF. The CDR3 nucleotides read TGTGCCAGCAGTTCCGGACTGTATTCGGAGGCCCAGCATTTT.

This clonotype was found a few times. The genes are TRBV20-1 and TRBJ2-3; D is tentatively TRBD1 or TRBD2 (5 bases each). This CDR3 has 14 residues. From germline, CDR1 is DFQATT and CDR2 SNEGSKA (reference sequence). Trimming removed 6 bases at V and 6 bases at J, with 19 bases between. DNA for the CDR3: TGCAGTGCCGCTAGTGAGGGGCTTGCGGATACGCAGTATTTT. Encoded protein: CSAASEGLADTQYF.

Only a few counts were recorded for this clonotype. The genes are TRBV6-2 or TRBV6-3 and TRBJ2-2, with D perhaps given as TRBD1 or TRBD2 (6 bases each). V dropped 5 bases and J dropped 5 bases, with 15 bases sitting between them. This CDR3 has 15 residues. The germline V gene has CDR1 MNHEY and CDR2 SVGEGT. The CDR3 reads CASSRNRDLTGELFF. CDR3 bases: TGTGCCAGCAGTCGGAACAGGGACTTAACCGGGGAGCTGTTTTTT.

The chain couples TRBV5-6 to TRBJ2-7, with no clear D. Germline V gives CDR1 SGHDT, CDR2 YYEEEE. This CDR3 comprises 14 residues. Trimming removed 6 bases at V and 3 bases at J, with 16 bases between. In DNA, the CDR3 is TGTGCCAGCATCGACGGCAGATCCCACTACGAGCAGTACTTC. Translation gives CASIDGRSHYEQYF. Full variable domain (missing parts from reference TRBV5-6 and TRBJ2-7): DAGVTQSPTHLIKTRGQQVTLRCSPKSGHDTVSWYQQALGQGPQFIFQYYEEEERQRGNFPDRFSGHQFPNYSSELNVNALLLGDSALYLCASIDGRSHYEQYFGPGTRLTVT.

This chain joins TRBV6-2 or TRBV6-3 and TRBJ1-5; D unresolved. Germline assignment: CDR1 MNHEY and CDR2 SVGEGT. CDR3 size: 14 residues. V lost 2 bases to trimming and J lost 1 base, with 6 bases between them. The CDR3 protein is CASSYTRSNQPQHF. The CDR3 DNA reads TGTGCCAGCAGTTACACGAGAAGCAATCAGCCCCAGCATTTT.

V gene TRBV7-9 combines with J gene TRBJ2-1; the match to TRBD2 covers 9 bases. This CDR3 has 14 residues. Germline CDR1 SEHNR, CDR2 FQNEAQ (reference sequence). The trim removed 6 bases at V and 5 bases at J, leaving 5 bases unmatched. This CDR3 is CASRVAGVHNEQFF. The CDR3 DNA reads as TGTGCCAGCAGGGTAGCGGGGGTCCACAATGAGCAGTTCTTC. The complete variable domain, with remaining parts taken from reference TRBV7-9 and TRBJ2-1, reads DTGVSQNPRHKITKRGQNVTFRCDPISEHNRLYWYRQTLGQGPEFLTYFQNEAQLEKSRLLSDRFSAERPKGSFSTLEIQRTEQGDSAMYLCASRVAGVHNEQFFGPGTRLTVL.

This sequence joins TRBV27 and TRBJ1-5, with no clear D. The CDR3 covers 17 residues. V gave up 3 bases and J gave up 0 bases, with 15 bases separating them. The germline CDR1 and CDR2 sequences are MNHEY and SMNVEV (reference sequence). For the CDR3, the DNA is TGTGCCAGCAGTTTGGGTCCGGGGTGGGGTAGCAATCAGCCCCAGCATTTT. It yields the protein CASSLGPGWGSNQPQHF.

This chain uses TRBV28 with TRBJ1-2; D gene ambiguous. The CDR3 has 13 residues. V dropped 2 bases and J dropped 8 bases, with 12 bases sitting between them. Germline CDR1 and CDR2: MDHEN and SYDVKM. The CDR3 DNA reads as TGTGCCAGCAGTTTACTGACCCGAAACGGCTACACCTTC. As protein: CASSLLTRNGYTF.

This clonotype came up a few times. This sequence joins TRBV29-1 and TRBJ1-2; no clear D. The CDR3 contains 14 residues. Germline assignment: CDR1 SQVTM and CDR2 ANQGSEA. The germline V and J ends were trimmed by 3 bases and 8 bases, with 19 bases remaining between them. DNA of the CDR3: TGCAGCGTTGAGGTAGGGTCCCCGACGTTGGGCTACACCTTC. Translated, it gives CSVEVGSPTLGYTF.

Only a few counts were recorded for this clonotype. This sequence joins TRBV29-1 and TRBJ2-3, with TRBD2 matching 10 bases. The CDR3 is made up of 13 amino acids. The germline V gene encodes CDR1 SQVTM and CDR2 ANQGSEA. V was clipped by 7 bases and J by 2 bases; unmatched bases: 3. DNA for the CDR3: TGCAGCGGAACTAGCGGGGTCACAGATACGCAGTATTTT. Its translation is CSGTSGVTDTQYF.